These 3 T cell receptor beta chains came from one sample sequenced in a study of shared clonotypes between healthy human individuals. Assay used: immunoSEQ multiplex PCR; TCRdb lists only in-frame clones, some missing. The sample includes about 560,000 clones, around three quarters of them seen just once. The sequenced sample consisted of PBMCs. These receptors all come from a middle-aged woman in good health. Some clones in this sample may be carry-over from other donors' samples.

V usage is TRBV7-2 and J usage is TRBJ2-7; a weak D match, TRBD2 (6 bases). This CDR3 comprises 14 residues. Trimming shortened V by 5 bases and J by 4 bases, and 15 bases separated the two germline ends. Germline V gene data show CDR1 as SGHTA and CDR2 as FQGNSA. The CDR3 reads CASSPQPGVYEQYF. The CDR3 DNA is TGTGCCAGCAGCCCACAACCGGGGGTTTACGAGCAGTACTTC. Full variable domain (rest looked up from reference TRBV7-2 and TRBJ2-7): GAGVSQSPSNKVTEKGKDVELRCDPISGHTALYWYRQSLGQGLEFLIYFQGNSAPDKSGLPSDRFSAERTGGSVSTLTIQRTQQEDSAVYLCASSPQPGVYEQYFGPGTRLTVT.

The rearrangement uses TRBV18 and TRBJ2-5; 9 bases map to TRBD2. The CDR3 extends over 16 amino acids. CDR1 is KGHSH, CDR2 LQKENI, per germline. Trimming removed 5 bases from V and 5 bases from J; junction bases left unmatched: 12. CDR3 coding DNA: TGTGCCAGCTCAACAAGCCTAGCGGGACCACGCGAGACCCAGTACTTC. The encoded protein is CASSTSLAGPRETQYF. The full variable domain, in which reference TRBV18 and TRBJ2-5 provide the parts outside the CDR3, is NAGVMQNPRHLVRRRGQEARLRCSPMKGHSHVYWYRQLPEEGLKFMVYLQKENIIDESGMPKERFSAEFPKEGPSILRIQQVVRGDSAAYFCASSTSLAGPRETQYFGPGTRLLVL.

V and J are TRBV4-1 and TRBJ2-1; possibly TRBD2 for D (5 bases). Germline assignment: CDR1 MGHRA and CDR2 YSYEKL. Trimming stripped 4 bases from V and 6 bases from J, with 16 bases between. The CDR3 is 15 residues long. CDR3 nucleotide sequence: TGCGCCAGCAGCCTCTTCGGAGCGGACCCCAATGAGCAGTTCTTC. This gives the protein CASSLFGADPNEQFF.